This record concerns one T cell receptor beta chain sequence. Germline trimming cut 8 bases from V and 7 bases from J; bases unmatched to any gene: 9. The CDR3 extends over 13 amino acids. Germline CDR1 MNHEY, CDR2 SVGAGI. The data derive from a study of blood T cell repertoires in COVID-19. Per the study methods: Reference gene primers were amplified, and this amplification served to estimate nucleated cell counts. This table comes from immunoSEQ multiplex PCR, and its TCRdb copy is limited to in-frame clones, with some not included. V and J calls and clone size follow that table, whereas D and trimming were derived from the DNA. The repertoire holds 48,000 or so clones, with more than 75% as singletons.

This clonotype was obtained from a woman aged 55-70 years with acute or convalescent COVID-19. V usage is TRBV6-5 and J usage is TRBJ2-3; 7 bases are a match to TRBD2. Specimen: peripheral blood. CDR3 region: CASGLGDSNTQYF. The DNA for the CDR3 is TGTGCCAGCGGACTAGGAGATAGCAATACGCAGTATTTT.